Below, one TCR beta chain is given with its context. These data are taken from a study of blood T cell repertoires in COVID-19. About the research overall: The United States, Italy and Spain supplied acute and convalescent COVID-19 samples. The analysed material was cDNA or gDNA that came from T cells, B-cell-depleted T cells, or PBMCs.

This CDR3 region has 13 residues. The germline V gene encodes CDR1 MNHEY and CDR2 SMNVEV (reference sequence). With 4 bases clipped from V and 6 bases from J, the junction kept 4 bases outside the gene matches. Methods used by the authors: Reference gene primer amplification gave nucleated cell count estimates. Generated by immunoSEQ multiplex PCR, the TCRdb table keeps only in-frame clones and is missing some. V and J calls plus clone size are reproduced from that table; the DNA served to infer D and trimming. Of approximately 70,000 clones in the sample, roughly nine tenths were seen once. The sequencing input was peripheral blood. This chain links TRBV27 with TRBJ2-3; 7 bases align to TRBD2. This TCR came from a man aged 70-80 years with active COVID-19. CDR3 sequence: CASSSPGGDTQYF. As DNA, the CDR3 is TGTGCCAGCAGTTCCCCCGGGGGGGATACGCAGTATTTT.